These 6 T cell receptor beta chains originate from one sample sequenced in a study of graft-versus-host responses after intestinal transplantation. Their antigens remain unidentified. This table comes from immunoSEQ multiplex PCR, and its TCRdb copy is limited to in-frame clones, with some not included. The sample contains some 120,000 clones, about 92% of which appear only once. The sequencing here drew on unstimulated CD4+ T cells sorted from spleen or lymph node cells, taken before transplant. These TCRs come from a human donor who was the organ donor for an intestinal transplant.

The chain carries TRBV12-5 and TRBJ2-2; D possibly uses TRBD1 or TRBD2 (5 bases each). V lost 2 bases and J 3 bases, leaving 16 bases between the germline ends. The germline V gene has CDR1 LGHNT and CDR2 FRNRAP. This CDR3 comprises 17 residues. The DNA of the CDR3 is TGTGCTAGTGGTTTGCCCAAGGTAGAGGGGTACACCGGGGAGCTGTTTTTT. This sequence encodes CASGLPKVEGYTGELFF.

This chain links TRBV19 with TRBJ1-5; D might be TRBD1 (6 bases). Trimming stripped 5 bases from V and 6 bases from J, with 14 bases between. The germline V gene has CDR1 LNHDA and CDR2 SQIVND (reference sequence). This CDR3 has 14 amino acids. CDR3 sequence reads: CASSAQGWGQPQHF. CDR3 DNA sequence: TGTGCCAGTAGTGCACAGGGTTGGGGTCAGCCCCAGCATTTT.

This clone was seen a single time. The chain is built from TRBV6-6 and TRBJ2-1; tentatively, D is TRBD2 (6 bases). The V end was cut by 5 bases, the J end by 12 bases, with 17 bases between. Germline CDR1 and CDR2: MNHNY and SVGAGI (reference sequence). This CDR3 spans 13 amino acids. The CDR3 spells CASSLRSEGRQFF. CDR3 sequence (DNA): TGTGCCAGCAGTCTCAGGTCGGAGGGAAGGCAGTTCTTC.

In regard to this clone: The sample carries other DNA sequences with the same CDR3. The chain combines TRBV20-1 with TRBJ2-5; D gene ambiguous. Trimming stripped 3 bases from V and 5 bases from J, with 7 bases between. Germline V gives CDR1 DFQATT, CDR2 SNEGSKA (reference sequence). This CDR3 region has 11 residues. The CDR3 DNA sequence: TGCAGTGCTAGCGCCCAGGAGACCCAGTACTTC. This encodes CSASAQETQYF.

The chain is built from TRBV7-9 and TRBJ2-7; perhaps TRBD1 as D (5 bases). The V end was cut by 6 bases, the J end by 2 bases, with 11 bases between. The CDR3 has 13 amino acids. Germline V gene sequence: CDR1 SEHNR, CDR2 FQNEAQ (reference sequence). In DNA, the CDR3 is TGTGCCAGCAGTCCCGACAGAACCTACGAGCAGTACTTC. Protein sequence: CASSPDRTYEQYF.

This chain uses TRBV4-2 with TRBJ2-1, with 9 bases aligning to TRBD2. CDR1 and CDR2 (germline): LGHNA, YNFKEQ. The trim removed 0 bases at V and 8 bases at J, leaving 5 bases unmatched. This CDR3 spans 15 amino acids. CDR3 residues: CASSQDELAGDEQFF. CDR3 sequence (DNA): TGTGCCAGCAGCCAAGATGAGTTAGCGGGAGATGAGCAGTTCTTC.